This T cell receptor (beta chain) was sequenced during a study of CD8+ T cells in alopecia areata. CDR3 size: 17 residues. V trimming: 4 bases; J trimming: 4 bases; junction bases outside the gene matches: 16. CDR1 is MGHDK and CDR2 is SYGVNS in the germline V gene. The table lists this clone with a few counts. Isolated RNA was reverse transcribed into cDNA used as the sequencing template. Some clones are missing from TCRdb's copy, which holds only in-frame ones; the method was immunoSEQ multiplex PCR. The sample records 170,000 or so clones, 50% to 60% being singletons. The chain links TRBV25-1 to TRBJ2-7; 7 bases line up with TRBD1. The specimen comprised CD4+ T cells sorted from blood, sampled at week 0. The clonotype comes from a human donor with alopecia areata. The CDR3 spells CASSALPVGTVEYEQYF. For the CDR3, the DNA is TGTGCCAGCAGTGCGTTGCCCGTGGGGACAGTGGAATACGAGCAGTACTTC.